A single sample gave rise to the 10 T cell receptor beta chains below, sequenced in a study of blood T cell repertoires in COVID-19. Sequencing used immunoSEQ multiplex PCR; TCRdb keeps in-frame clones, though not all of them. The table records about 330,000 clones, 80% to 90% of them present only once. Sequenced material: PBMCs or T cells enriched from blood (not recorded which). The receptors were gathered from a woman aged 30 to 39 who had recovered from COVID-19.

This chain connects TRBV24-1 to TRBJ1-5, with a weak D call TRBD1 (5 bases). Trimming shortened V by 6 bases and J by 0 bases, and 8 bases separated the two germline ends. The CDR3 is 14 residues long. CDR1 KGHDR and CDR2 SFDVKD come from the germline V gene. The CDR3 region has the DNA TGTGCCACCAGTATGGACAATAGCAATCAGCCCCAGCATTTT. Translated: CATSMDNSNQPQHF.

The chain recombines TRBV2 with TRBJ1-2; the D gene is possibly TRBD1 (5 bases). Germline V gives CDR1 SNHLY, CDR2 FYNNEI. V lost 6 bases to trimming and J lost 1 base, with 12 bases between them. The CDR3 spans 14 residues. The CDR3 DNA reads TGTGCCAGCAGGCAGGGTTATTTTAACTATGGCTACACCTTC. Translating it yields CASRQGYFNYGYTF.

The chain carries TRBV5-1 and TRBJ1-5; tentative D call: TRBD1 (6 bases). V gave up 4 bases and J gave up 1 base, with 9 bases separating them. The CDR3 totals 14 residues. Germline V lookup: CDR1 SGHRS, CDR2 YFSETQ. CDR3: CASSMGASNQPQHF. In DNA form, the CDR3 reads TGCGCCAGCAGCATGGGGGCCAGCAATCAGCCCCAGCATTTT. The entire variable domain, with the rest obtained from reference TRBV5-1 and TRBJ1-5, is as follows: KAGVTQTPRYLIKTRGQQVTLSCSPISGHRSVSWYQQTPGQGLQFLFEYFSETQRNKGNFPGRFSGRQFSNSRSEMNVSTLELGDSALYLCASSMGASNQPQHFGDGTRLSIL.

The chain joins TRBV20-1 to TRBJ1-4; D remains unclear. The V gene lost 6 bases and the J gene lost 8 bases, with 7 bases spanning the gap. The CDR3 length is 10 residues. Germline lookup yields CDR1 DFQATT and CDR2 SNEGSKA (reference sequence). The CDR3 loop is CSAGREKLFF. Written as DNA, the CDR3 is TGCAGTGCCGGTCGGGAAAAACTGTTTTTT.

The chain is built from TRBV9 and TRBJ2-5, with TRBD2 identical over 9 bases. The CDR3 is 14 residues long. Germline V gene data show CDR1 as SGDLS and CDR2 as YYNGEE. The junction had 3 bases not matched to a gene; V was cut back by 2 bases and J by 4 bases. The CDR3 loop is CASSVGAGGETQYF. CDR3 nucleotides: TGTGCCAGCAGCGTGGGAGCGGGGGGAGAGACCCAGTACTTC. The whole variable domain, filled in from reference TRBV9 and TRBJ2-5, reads DSGVTQTPKHLITATGQRVTLRCSPRSGDLSVYWYQQSLDQGLQFLIQYYNGEERAKGNILERFSAQQFPDLHSELNLSSLELGDSALYFCASSVGAGGETQYFGPGTRLLVL.

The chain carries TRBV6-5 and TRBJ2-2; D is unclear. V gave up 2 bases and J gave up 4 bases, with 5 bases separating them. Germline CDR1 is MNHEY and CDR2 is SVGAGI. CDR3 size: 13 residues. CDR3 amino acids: CASSYGPTGELFF. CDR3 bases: TGTGCCAGCAGTTACGGGCCCACCGGGGAGCTGTTTTTT.

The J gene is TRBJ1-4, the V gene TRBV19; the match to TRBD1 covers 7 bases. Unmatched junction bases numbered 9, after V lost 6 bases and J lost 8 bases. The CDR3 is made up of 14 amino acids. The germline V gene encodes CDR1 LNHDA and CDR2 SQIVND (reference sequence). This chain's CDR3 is CASSYRDRAEKLFF. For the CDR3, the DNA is TGTGCCAGTAGCTACCGGGACAGAGCCGAAAAACTGTTTTTT.

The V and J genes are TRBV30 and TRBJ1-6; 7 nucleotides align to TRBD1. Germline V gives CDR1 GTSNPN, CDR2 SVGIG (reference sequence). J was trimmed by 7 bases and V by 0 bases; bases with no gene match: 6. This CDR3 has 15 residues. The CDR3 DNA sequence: TGTGCCTGGAGTGTGGGGACAGAGAGGAATTCACCCCTCCACTTT. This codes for CAWSVGTERNSPLHF. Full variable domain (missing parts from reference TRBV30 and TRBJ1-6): SQTIHQWPATLVQPVGSPLSLECTVEGTSNPNLYWYRQAAGRGLQLLFYSVGIGQISSEVPQNLSASRPQDRQFILSSKKLLLSDSGFYLCAWSVGTERNSPLHFGNGTRLTVT.

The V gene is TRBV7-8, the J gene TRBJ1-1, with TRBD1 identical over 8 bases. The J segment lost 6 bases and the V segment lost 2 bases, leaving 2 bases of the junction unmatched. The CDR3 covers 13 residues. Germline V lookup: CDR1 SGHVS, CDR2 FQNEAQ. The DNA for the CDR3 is TGTGCCAGCAGCTTAAGGACAGGGCCTGAAGCTTTCTTT. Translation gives CASSLRTGPEAFF.

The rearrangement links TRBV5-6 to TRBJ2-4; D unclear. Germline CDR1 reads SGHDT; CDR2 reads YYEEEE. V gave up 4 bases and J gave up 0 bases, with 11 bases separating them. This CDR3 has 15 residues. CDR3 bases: TGTGCCAGCAGCACACAAATAATAGCCAAAAACATTCAGTACTTC. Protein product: CASSTQIIAKNIQYF.